This T cell receptor beta chain was retrieved from a study of cytomegalovirus exposure and HLA in healthy donors. The PCR used 60 Vbeta and 13 Jbeta primers. Measured with immunoSEQ multiplex PCR; TCRdb has only the in-frame clones, and not every one. Of fewer than 85,000 clones in the sample, around 70% were seen once. The V segment lost 7 bases and the J segment 5 bases; nucleotides outside the gene matches: 11. The CDR3 runs to 16 residues. Germline loops: CDR1 MNHEY, CDR2 SMNVEV (reference sequence). This chain connects TRBV27 to TRBJ2-1; TRBD2 agrees at 10 bases. The sample was PBMCs. This receptor was obtained from a man between 40 and 49 years old in good health and CMV-seropositive. The CDR3 is CASTYLKREGDNEQFF. CDR3 DNA sequence: TGTGCCAGCACCTACTTGAAGCGGGAGGGAGACAATGAGCAGTTCTTC.